This TCR beta chain emerged from a study of blood T cell repertoires in COVID-19. As for the study in general: Samples taken during acute and convalescent COVID-19 were collected in the United States, Italy and Spain. PBMCs, B-cell-depleted T cells, or T cells were the source of the cDNA or gDNA that made up the material.

Individuals aged 18 to 89 years were recruited from 24 US areas. CDR1 is MNHNS and CDR2 is SASEGT in the germline V gene. This CDR3 has 16 amino acids. With 4 bases clipped from V and 4 bases from J, the junction kept 7 bases outside the gene matches. Original methodology: Researchers report that nucleated cell counts were estimated from reference gene primer amplification. Assay used: immunoSEQ multiplex PCR; TCRdb lists only in-frame clones, some missing. V, J and clone size reflect that table, while D and trimming were determined from the DNA. The repertoire holds under 300,000 clones, with about 88% as singletons.

This TCR derives from a woman in her forties or fifties who had been exposed to COVID-19. The chain is built from TRBV6-1 and TRBJ2-2, with TRBD1 identical over 9 bases. Specimen: PBMCs or T cells enriched from blood (not recorded which). The chain's CDR3 is CASSGGQGRGTGELFF. CDR3 bases: TGTGCCAGCAGTGGCGGACAGGGGAGAGGCACCGGGGAGCTGTTTTTT.